These T cell receptor beta chains were read from a single sample in a study of early T cells in non-severe SARS-CoV-2 infection. TCRdb analysed the 5' RACE reads with MiXCR anew, one entry per CDR3 protein. The top ten clones hold 8.6% of a sample with 55,000 to 65,000 distinct CDR3 sequences, 10% of them seen once. The specimen was whole blood. These receptors were obtained from an adult who was a healthcare worker with PCR-confirmed SARS-CoV-2 infection or an uninfected control (not recorded which). CDR3s include the opening cysteine and the closing phenylalanine or tryptophan. The D gene is left open where the match is weak. A row's size may be missing; if present it is once, few, many or a size class.

V gene: TRBV9; J gene: TRBJ1-1; clone size: many; D gene: -; CDR3 DNA: TGTGCCAGCAGCGAGGGACAATCGAACACTGAAGCTTTCTTT; CDR3 protein: CASSEGQSNTEAFF
V gene: TRBV4-3; J gene: TRBJ1-1; clone size: many; D gene: -; CDR3 DNA: TGCGCCAGCAGCCAAGATCGACGGGGGGCAAACACTGAAGCTTTCTTT; CDR3 protein: CASSQDRRGANTEAFF
V gene: TRBV5-1; J gene: TRBJ2-1; clone size: -; D gene: TRBD2; CDR3 DNA: TGCGCCAGCAGCTTGGTGCTCAGCGGGAGTTCTGAGCAGTTCTTC; CDR3 protein: CASSLVLSGSSEQFF
V gene: TRBV20-1; J gene: TRBJ2-3; clone size: once; D gene: TRBD2; CDR3 DNA: TGCAGTGCTAGAGAAATAGCGGGAGGTGGGACAGATACGCAGTATTTT; CDR3 protein: CSAREIAGGGTDTQYF
V gene: TRBV2; J gene: TRBJ1-1; clone size: -; D gene: -; CDR3 DNA: TGTGCCAGCAGTGTAAGCCAGAACACTGAAGCTTTCTTT; CDR3 protein: CASSVSQNTEAFF
V gene: TRBV18; J gene: TRBJ1-1; clone size: many; D gene: -; CDR3 DNA: TGTGCCAGCTCACCAGATGGGATTAGGGAAGCTTTCTTT; CDR3 protein: CASSPDGIREAFF
V gene: TRBV4-1; J gene: TRBJ2-7; clone size: -; D gene: -; CDR3 DNA: TGCGCCAGCAGCCAAGTTGTAGGGTCCTCCTACGAGCAGTACTTC; CDR3 protein: CASSQVVGSSYEQYF
V gene: TRBV11-2; J gene: TRBJ2-7; clone size: -; D gene: TRBD1; CDR3 DNA: TGTGCCAGCAGCCTACACCAGACAGGGGTCTACGAGCAGTACTTC; CDR3 protein: CASSLHQTGVYEQYF
V gene: TRBV2; J gene: TRBJ2-3; clone size: many; D gene: TRBD1; CDR3 DNA: TGTGCCAGCAGTTCGGGACAGTCGGCAGATACGCAGTATTTT; CDR3 protein: CASSSGQSADTQYF
V gene: TRBV5-4; J gene: TRBJ2-5; clone size: -; D gene: TRBD1; CDR3 DNA: TGTGCCAGCAGCTTGGACGCAGGGGGAGAGACCCAGTACTTC; CDR3 protein: CASSLDAGGETQYF
V gene: TRBV7-2; J gene: TRBJ1-5; clone size: -; D gene: -; CDR3 DNA: TGTGCCAGCAGCTTGACAGCAAGCAATCAGCCCCAGCATTTT; CDR3 protein: CASSLTASNQPQHF
V gene: TRBV11-2; J gene: TRBJ2-1; clone size: many; D gene: TRBD2; CDR3 DNA: TGTGCCAGCAGCTTAGAATACCTAGCGGAAAATGAGCAGTTCTTC; CDR3 protein: CASSLEYLAENEQFF
V gene: TRBV12-5; J gene: TRBJ2-1; clone size: many; D gene: -; CDR3 DNA: TGTGCTAGTGGTTTGCAAACCGGGACGGAGTCCTACAATGAGCAGTTCTTC; CDR3 protein: CASGLQTGTESYNEQFF
V gene: TRBV6-2/TRBV6-3; J gene: TRBJ2-7; clone size: once; D gene: TRBD2; CDR3 DNA: TGTGCCAGCAGTTATAGCGGGAGCGACTACGAGCAGTACTTC; CDR3 protein: CASSYSGSDYEQYF
V gene: TRBV7-6; J gene: TRBJ2-3; clone size: many; D gene: TRBD2; CDR3 DNA: TGTGCCAGCAGCTTGATGACTAGCGGGATAACAGATACGCAGTATTTT; CDR3 protein: CASSLMTSGITDTQYF
V gene: TRBV9; J gene: TRBJ2-5; clone size: many; D gene: -; CDR3 DNA: TGTGCCAGCAGCGTAGACGAGGGAGTCGGAAAGACCCAGTACTTC; CDR3 protein: CASSVDEGVGKTQYF
V gene: TRBV14; J gene: TRBJ2-2; clone size: few; D gene: -; CDR3 DNA: TGTGCCAGCAGCCTAGGACCATTTAACACCGGGGAGCTGTTTTTT; CDR3 protein: CASSLGPFNTGELFF
V gene: TRBV7-2; J gene: TRBJ2-1; clone size: many; D gene: -; CDR3 DNA: TGTGCCAGCAGTACGGAACGGGAGAGTGAGCAGTTCTTC; CDR3 protein: CASSTERESEQFF
V gene: TRBV6-4; J gene: TRBJ1-5; clone size: -; D gene: -; CDR3 DNA: TGTGCCAGCAAGAAAGTCGAGCAGCCCCAGCATTTT; CDR3 protein: CASKKVEQPQHF